This record covers a single T cell receptor beta chain. Here immunoSEQ multiplex PCR was the method, and the copy in TCRdb shows in-frame clones only, minus some. The data show some 190,000 clones, 76% seen once. This record comes from a study of blood T cell repertoires in COVID-19. Study information: Collection of acute and convalescent COVID-19 samples took place in the United States, Italy and Spain.

The J segment lost 3 bases and the V segment lost 0 bases, leaving 3 bases of the junction unmatched. This CDR3 comprises 16 residues. Germline CDR1 SGHTA, CDR2 FQGNSA. The J gene is TRBJ2-4, the V gene TRBV7-2; TRBD1 agrees at 9 bases. The sequence derives from a woman aged 50 to 60 with active or convalescent COVID-19. Material for sequencing was peripheral blood. The CDR3 here is CASSLAGTGSKNIQYF. CDR3 sequence (DNA): TGTGCCAGCAGCTTAGCAGGGACAGGGAGCAAAAACATTCAGTACTTC.